This entry features one TCR beta chain sequence. The data were produced by immunoSEQ multiplex PCR, yet TCRdb's version contains in-frame clones alone and is incomplete. The sample shows around 260,000 clones, approximately 87% of them seen only once. This sample was taken from a study of blood T cell repertoires in COVID-19. The overall study: Samples came from the United States, Italy and Spain, spanning acute and convalescent COVID-19. Sources were T cells, B-cell-depleted T cells, or PBMCs; the material itself was cDNA or gDNA.

Germline V gives CDR1 SGHTA, CDR2 FQGNSA. The CDR3 has 14 amino acids. V trimming: 0 bases; J trimming: 8 bases; junction bases outside the gene matches: 6. This chain links TRBV7-2 with TRBJ1-2; 7 bases are a match to TRBD1. Sequenced: peripheral blood. The sequence was obtained from a woman between 40 and 50 years old who had recovered from COVID-19. The CDR3 sequence: CASSLALAGGGYTF. In DNA, the CDR3 is TGTGCCAGCAGCTTAGCTTTGGCAGGGGGAGGCTACACCTTC.